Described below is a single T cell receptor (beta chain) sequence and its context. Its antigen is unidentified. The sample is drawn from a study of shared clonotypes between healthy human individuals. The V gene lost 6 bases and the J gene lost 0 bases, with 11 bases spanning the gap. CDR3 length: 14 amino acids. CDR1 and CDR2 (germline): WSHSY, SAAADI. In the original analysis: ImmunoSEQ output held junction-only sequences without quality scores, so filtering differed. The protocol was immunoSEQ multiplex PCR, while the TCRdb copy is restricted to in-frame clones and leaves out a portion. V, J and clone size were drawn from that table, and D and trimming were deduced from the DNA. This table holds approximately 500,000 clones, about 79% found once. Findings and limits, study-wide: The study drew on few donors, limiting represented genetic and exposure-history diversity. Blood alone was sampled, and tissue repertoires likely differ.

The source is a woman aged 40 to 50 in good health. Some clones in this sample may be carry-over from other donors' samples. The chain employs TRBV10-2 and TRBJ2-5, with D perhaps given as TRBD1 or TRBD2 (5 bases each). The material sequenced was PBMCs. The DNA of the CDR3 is TGCGCCAGCAGCGGATGGGGGAACCAAGAGACCCAGTACTTC. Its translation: CASSGWGNQETQYF.